The rows below give T cell receptor beta chains drawn from one sample of a study of vaccination effects on CD4 cells after COVID-19. These receptors have no identified antigens. Produced via immunoSEQ multiplex PCR; TCRdb's table is partial and in-frame only. The sample records 71,000 or so clones, around 72% being singletons. Sequenced material: CD4+ T cells from PBMCs cultured with HCoV-OC43 spike peptides, taken before COVID-19 vaccination. All receptors come from a human donor who received a COVID-19 vaccine. The CDR3 runs from the conserved cysteine through the conserved F or W. The D gene is left open where the match is weak. Clone sizes are given selectively: once, few, many, or a class where the clone is expanded.

abundance	d_gene	v_gene	j_gene	CDR3aa	CDR3nt
-	TRBD2	TRBV7-8	TRBJ2-1	CASSPRRGLASGEQFF	TGTGCCAGCAGCCCCCGTAGGGGACTAGCCTCTGGTGAGCAGTTCTTC
once	-	TRBV3-1/TRBV3-2	TRBJ1-1	CASSQGWGGTEAFF	TGTGCCAGCAGCCAAGGTTGGGGGGGGACTGAAGCTTTCTTT
-	TRBD1	TRBV7-2	TRBJ1-5	CASSLLGTGLPNQPQHF	TGTGCCAGCAGCTTACTCGGGACAGGCCTACCCAATCAGCCCCAGCATTTT
-	-	TRBV7-2	TRBJ1-4	CASSLDFVGLSNEKLFF	TGTGCCAGCAGCTTAGATTTCGTGGGGTTGTCTAATGAAAAACTGTTTTTT
once	TRBD1	TRBV7-2	TRBJ2-2	CASSSGPGTGIGELFF	TGTGCCAGCAGCTCGGGCCCCGGGACAGGGATCGGGGAGCTGTTTTTT
-	TRBD2	TRBV9	TRBJ2-3	CASSPDTSGGATDTQYF	TGTGCCAGCAGCCCTGACACTAGCGGGGGGGCGACAGATACGCAGTATTTT
-	-	TRBV2	TRBJ1-2	CASRTGFFGGYTF	TGTGCCAGCAGGACAGGTTTCTTCGGGGGCTACACCTTC
-	-	TRBV3-1/TRBV3-2	TRBJ1-2	CASSQNLGGGGRRANYGYTF	TGTGCCAGCAGCCAAAACCTCGGTGGGGGGGGGCGCAGGGCTAACTATGGCTACACCTTC
-	TRBD1	TRBV5-1	TRBJ1-2	CASSQDRARTYGYTF	TGCGCCAGCAGCCAAGACAGGGCGCGGACCTATGGCTACACCTTC
-	-	TRBV9	TRBJ2-3	CASSPTQRGDTQYF	TGTGCCAGCAGCCCGACTCAACGCGGAGATACGCAGTATTTT
-	-	TRBV10-3	TRBJ1-2	CAISGGAAIYGYTF	TGTGCCATCAGTGGGGGGGCGGCTATCTATGGCTACACCTTC
-	-	TRBV5-1	TRBJ1-3	CASSLAGLPSGNTIYF	TGCGCCAGCAGCTTGGCCGGCCTTCCCTCTGGAAACACCATATATTTT
-	-	TRBV7-2	TRBJ1-5	CASSLVGTARQPQHF	TGTGCCAGCAGCTTAGTTGGTACAGCTCGGCAGCCCCAGCATTTT
-	-	TRBV7-9	TRBJ2-3	CASSLPPRGTQYF	TGTGCCAGCAGCCTCCCGCCCAGGGGAACGCAGTATTTT
-	TRBD1	TRBV5-1	TRBJ2-3	CASSVTGGLTDTQYF	TGCGCCAGCAGCGTAACAGGGGGCCTGACAGATACGCAGTATTTT
-	-	TRBV4-1	TRBJ1-2	CACRSPGRGYTF	TGCGCCTGTCGCTCCCCAGGTCGTGGCTACACCTTC
-	-	TRBV19	TRBJ1-1	CASSHFSGTRNTEAFF	TGTGCCAGTAGCCACTTTTCCGGGACAAGGAACACTGAAGCTTTCTTT
-	-	TRBV19	TRBJ2-3	CASSIGGRTDTQYF	TGTGCCAGTAGTATTGGGGGCCGCACAGATACGCAGTATTTT
-	-	TRBV19	TRBJ1-6	CASTSGNYNSPLHF	TGTGCCAGTACCTCTGGAAACTATAATTCACCCCTCCACTTT
few	-	TRBV18	TRBJ1-5	CASSPPTLGQPQHF	TGTGCCAGCTCACCCCCGACATTGGGTCAGCCCCAGCATTTT
-	-	TRBV18	TRBJ2-5	CASSPSPGETQYF	TGTGCCAGCTCCCCCTCGCCGGGAGAGACCCAGTACTTC
-	-	TRBV5-5	TRBJ1-5	CASSLRLQGRDNQPQHF	TGTGCCAGCAGCTTGCGGTTACAGGGTAGGGACAATCAGCCCCAGCATTTT
-	TRBD2	TRBV11-2	TRBJ2-5	CASSSTQLAGERETQYF	TGTGCCAGCAGCTCTACCCAACTAGCGGGGGAGAGAGAGACCCAGTACTTC